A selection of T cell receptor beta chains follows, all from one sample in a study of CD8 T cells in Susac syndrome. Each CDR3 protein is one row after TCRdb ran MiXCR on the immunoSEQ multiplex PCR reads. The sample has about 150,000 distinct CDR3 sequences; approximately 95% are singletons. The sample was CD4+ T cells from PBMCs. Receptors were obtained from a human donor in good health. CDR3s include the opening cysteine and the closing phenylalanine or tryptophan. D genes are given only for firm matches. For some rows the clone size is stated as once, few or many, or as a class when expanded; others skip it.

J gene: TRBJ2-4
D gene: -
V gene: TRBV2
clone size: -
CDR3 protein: CASTGGRLAKNIQYF
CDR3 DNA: TGTGCCAGCACCGGCGGACGTTTAGCCAAAAACATTCAGTACTTC

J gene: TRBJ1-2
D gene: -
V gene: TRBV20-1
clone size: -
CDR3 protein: CSARSIVGYGYTF
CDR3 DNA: TGCAGTGCTAGATCGATAGTTGGCTATGGCTACACCTTC

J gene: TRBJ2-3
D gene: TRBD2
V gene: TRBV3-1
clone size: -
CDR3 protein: CASSRSLAGGSDTQYF
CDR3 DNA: TGTGCCAGCAGCCGAAGCCTAGCGGGAGGTTCGGATACGCAGTATTTT

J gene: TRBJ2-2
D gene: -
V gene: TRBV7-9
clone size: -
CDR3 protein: CASSLDYGGELFF
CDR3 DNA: TGTGCCAGCAGCTTAGACTACGGCGGGGAGCTGTTTTTT

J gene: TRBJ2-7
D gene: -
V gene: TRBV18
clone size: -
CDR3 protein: CASSPPGREAEQYF
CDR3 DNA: TGTGCCAGCTCACCACCAGGCAGGGAAGCCGAGCAGTACTTC

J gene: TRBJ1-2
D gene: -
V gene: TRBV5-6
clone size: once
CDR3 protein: CASSATDLYYGYTF
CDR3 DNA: TGTGCCAGCAGCGCTACGGACCTTTACTATGGCTACACCTTC

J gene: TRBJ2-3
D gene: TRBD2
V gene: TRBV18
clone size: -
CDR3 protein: CASSPPKGLAGSTDTQYF
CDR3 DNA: TGTGCCAGCTCACCACCGAAGGGACTAGCGGGGAGCACAGATACGCAGTATTTT

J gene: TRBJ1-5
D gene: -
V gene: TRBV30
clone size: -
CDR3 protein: CAWSVGGNQPQHF
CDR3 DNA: TGTGCCTGGTCTGTAGGGGGAAATCAGCCCCAGCATTTT

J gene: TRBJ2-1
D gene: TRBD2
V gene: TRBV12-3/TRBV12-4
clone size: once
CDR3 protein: CASSLAVAGGHEQFF
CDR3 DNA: TGTGCCAGCAGTTTAGCTGTAGCGGGGGGCCATGAGCAGTTCTTC

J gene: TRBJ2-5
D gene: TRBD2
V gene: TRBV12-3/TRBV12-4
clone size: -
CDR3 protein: CASSLGGTSGSQETQYF
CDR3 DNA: TGTGCCAGCAGTTTAGGAGGAACTAGCGGAAGTCAAGAGACCCAGTACTTC

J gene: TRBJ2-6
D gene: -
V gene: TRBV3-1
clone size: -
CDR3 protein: CASSLRGQTGRSGANVLTF
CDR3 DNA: TGTGCCAGCAGCCTAAGAGGACAGACTGGACGCTCTGGGGCCAACGTCCTGACTTTC

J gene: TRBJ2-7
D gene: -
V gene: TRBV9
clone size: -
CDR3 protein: CASSPREKGYEQYF
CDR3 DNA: TGTGCCAGCAGCCCTAGGGAGAAGGGTTACGAGCAGTACTTC

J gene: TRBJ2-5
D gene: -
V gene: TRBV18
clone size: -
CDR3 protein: CASSPEMETQYF
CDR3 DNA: TGTGCCAGCTCACCGGAGATGGAGACCCAGTACTTC

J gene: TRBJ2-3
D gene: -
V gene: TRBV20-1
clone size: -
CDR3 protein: CSARADTSTDTQYF
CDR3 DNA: TGCAGTGCTAGGGCGGACACCAGCACAGATACGCAGTATTTT

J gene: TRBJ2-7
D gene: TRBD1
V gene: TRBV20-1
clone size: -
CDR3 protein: CSARDPFTGTGGAEQYF
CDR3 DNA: TGCAGTGCTAGAGATCCCTTCACCGGGACAGGGGGCGCCGAGCAGTACTTC

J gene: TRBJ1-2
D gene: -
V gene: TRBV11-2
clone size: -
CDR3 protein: CASSLSTLWYGYTF
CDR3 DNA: TGTGCCAGCAGCCTTTCAACACTGTGGTATGGCTACACCTTC

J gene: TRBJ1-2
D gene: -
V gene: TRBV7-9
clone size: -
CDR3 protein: CASSLAVPALVGYTF
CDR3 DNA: TGTGCCAGCAGCTTAGCGGTTCCCGCGCTGGTGGGCTACACCTTC

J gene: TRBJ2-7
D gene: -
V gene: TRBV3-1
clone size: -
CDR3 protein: CASSQRRLGGYEQYF
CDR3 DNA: TGTGCCAGCAGCCAACGCCGACTAGGGGGCTACGAGCAGTACTTC

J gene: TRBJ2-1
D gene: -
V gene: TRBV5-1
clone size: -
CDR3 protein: CASSPVRGEQFF
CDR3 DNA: TGCGCCAGCAGCCCCGTTCGGGGTGAGCAGTTCTTC

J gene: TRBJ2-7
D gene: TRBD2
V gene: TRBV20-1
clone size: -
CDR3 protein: CSAEPLAGGYEQYF
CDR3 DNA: TGCAGTGCCGAACCCCTAGCGGGAGGCTACGAGCAGTACTTC

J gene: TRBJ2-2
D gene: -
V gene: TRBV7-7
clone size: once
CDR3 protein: CASSPEGDGELFF
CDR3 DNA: TGTGCCAGCAGCCCCGAGGGGGACGGGGAGCTGTTTTTT

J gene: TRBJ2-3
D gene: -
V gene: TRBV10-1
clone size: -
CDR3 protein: CASSDGGTDTQYF
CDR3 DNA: TGCGCCAGCAGTGACGGGGGCACAGATACGCAGTATTTT

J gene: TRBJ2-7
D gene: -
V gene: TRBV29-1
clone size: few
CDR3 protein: CSEQVFATYEQYF
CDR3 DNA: TGCAGCGAACAGGTGTTTGCGACCTACGAGCAGTACTTC

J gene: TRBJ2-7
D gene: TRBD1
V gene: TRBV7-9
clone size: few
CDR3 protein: CAAGGAGEQYF
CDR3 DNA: TGTGCCGCAGGGGGCGCGGGCGAGCAGTACTTC

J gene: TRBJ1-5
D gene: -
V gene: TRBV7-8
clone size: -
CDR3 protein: CASSFGRKGPNQPQHF
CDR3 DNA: TGTGCCAGCAGCTTCGGACGCAAGGGGCCCAATCAGCCCCAGCATTTT

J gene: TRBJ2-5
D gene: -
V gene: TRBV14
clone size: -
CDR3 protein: CASSQYLRARETQYF
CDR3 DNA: TGTGCCAGCAGCCAGTATTTAAGGGCGCGGGAGACCCAGTACTTC